The T cell receptor (beta chain) under discussion was sequenced for a study of T cell responses to AZD1222 COVID-19 vaccine. TCRdb's table, derived via immunoSEQ multiplex PCR, lists solely in-frame clones and lacks some. The repertoire holds more than 95,000 clones, with about 92% as singletons. The sample was peripheral blood, taken on day 0 of AZD1222 vaccination. The TCR comes from an adult in good health.

In DNA form, the CDR3 reads TGTGCCAGCAGTACGGGACAGGTCCGCAGTGGGCATTTT. It encodes CASSTGQVRSGHF. The V gene is TRBV6-6, the J gene TRBJ1-5; the match to TRBD1 covers 8 bases. The germline CDR1 and CDR2 sequences are MNHNY and SVGAGI (reference sequence). J was trimmed by 15 bases and V by 5 bases; bases with no gene match: 12. This CDR3 has 13 amino acids.